This T cell receptor (beta chain) is from a study of T cell repertoires in cytomegalovirus infection. Study summary: From public TCR beta signatures came an indication of both CMV infection and matching HLA type.

TCRdb reprocessed the reads via MiXCR and lists one record per CDR3 protein. The sample holds about 460,000 distinct CDR3 sequences; about 10% are singletons and the top ten take 9.5% to 13%. This clonotype was seen at least ten times. Antigen unknown. Study-wide findings and caveats: The ex vivo response was dominated by HLA-C-restricted CMV-specific TCR beta clonotypes. Accumulated public TCR beta family frequency recognized individuals carrying CMV together with the relevant HLA.

The CDR3 spans 15 residues. V was shortened by 5 bases and J by 0 bases, with 13 bases between the two germline ends. Germline V lookup: CDR1 SGHTA, CDR2 FQGTGA. The rearrangement uses TRBV7-3 and TRBJ1-1, with D possibly matching TRBD1 (5 bases). The origin of this receptor is a human donor in good health (CMV status not recorded). Some clones in this sample may be carry-over from other donors' samples. The specimen sequenced was PBMCs. The CDR3 spells CASSPGAGLNTEAFF. The CDR3 region has the DNA TGTGCCAGCAGCCCCGGGGCAGGACTGAACACTGAAGCTTTCTTT.